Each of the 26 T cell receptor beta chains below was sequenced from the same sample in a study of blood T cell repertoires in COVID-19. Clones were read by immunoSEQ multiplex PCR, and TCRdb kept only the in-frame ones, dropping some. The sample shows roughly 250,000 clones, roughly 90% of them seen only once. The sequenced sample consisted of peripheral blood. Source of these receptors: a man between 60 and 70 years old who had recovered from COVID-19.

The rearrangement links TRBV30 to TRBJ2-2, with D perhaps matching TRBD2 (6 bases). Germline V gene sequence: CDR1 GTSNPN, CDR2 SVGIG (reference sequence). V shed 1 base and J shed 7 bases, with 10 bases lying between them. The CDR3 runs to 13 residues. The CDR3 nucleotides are TGTGCCTGGAGTGGGAGGGCTGACGGGGAGCTGTTTTTT. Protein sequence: CAWSGRADGELFF.

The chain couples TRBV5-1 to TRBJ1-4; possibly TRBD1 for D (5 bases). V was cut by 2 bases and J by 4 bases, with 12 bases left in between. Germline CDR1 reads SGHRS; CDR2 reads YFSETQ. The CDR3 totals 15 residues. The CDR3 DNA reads TGCGCCAGCAGCTTTTTGGGACTTATTAATGAAAAACTGTTTTTT. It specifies CASSFLGLINEKLFF.

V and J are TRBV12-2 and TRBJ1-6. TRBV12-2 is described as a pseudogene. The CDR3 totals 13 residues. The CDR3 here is CASPARRNSPLHF. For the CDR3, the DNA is TGTGCAAGTCCTGCAAGGAGGAATTCACCCCTCCACTTT.

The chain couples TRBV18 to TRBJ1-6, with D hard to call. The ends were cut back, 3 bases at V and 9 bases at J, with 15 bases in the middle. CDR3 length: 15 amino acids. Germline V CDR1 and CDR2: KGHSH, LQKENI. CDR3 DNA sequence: TGTGCCAGCTCACCCGAGGCGTCCCAAAGTTCACCCCTCCACTTT. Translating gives CASSPEASQSSPLHF.

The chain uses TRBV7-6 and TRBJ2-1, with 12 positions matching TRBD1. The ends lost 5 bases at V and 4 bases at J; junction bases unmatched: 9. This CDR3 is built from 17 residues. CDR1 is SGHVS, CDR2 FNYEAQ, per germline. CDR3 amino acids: CASSTGTGGYNYNEQFF. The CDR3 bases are TGTGCCAGCAGCACAGGGACAGGGGGCTATAATTACAATGAGCAGTTCTTC.

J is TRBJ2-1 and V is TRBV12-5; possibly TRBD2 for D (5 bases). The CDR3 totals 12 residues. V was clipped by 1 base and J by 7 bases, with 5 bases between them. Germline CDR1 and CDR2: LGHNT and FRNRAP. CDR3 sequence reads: CASGLAGNEQFF. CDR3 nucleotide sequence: TGTGCTAGTGGTTTGGCGGGGAATGAGCAGTTCTTC. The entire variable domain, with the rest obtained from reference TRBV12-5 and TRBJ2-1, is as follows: DARVTQTPRHKVTEMGQEVTMRCQPILGHNTVFWYRQTMMQGLELLAYFRNRAPLDDSGMPKDRFSAEMPDATLATLKIQPSEPRDSAVYFCASGLAGNEQFFGPGTRLTVL.

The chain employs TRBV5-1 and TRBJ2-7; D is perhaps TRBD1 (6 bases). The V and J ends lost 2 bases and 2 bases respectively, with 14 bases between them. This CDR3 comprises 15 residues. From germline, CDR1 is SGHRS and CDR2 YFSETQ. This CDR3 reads CASSFWAGAPYEQYF. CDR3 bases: TGCGCCAGCAGCTTCTGGGCAGGGGCCCCCTACGAGCAGTACTTC. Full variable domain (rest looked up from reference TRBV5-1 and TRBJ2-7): KAGVTQTPRYLIKTRGQQVTLSCSPISGHRSVSWYQQTPGQGLQFLFEYFSETQRNKGNFPGRFSGRQFSNSRSEMNVSTLELGDSALYLCASSFWAGAPYEQYFGPGTRLTVT.

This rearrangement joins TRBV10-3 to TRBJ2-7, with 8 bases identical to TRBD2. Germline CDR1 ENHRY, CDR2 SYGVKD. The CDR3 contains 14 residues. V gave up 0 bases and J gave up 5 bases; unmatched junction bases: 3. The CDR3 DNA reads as TGTGCCATCAGTGAGTCTGACGGGGGGGACGAGCAGTACGTC. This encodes CAISESDGGDEQYV.

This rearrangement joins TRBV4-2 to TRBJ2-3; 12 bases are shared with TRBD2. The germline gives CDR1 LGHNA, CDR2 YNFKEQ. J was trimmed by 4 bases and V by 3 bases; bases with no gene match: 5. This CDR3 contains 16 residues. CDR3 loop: CASSQDSSGGADTQYF. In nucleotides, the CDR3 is TGTGCCAGCAGCCAGGACTCTAGCGGGGGGGCAGATACGCAGTATTTT.

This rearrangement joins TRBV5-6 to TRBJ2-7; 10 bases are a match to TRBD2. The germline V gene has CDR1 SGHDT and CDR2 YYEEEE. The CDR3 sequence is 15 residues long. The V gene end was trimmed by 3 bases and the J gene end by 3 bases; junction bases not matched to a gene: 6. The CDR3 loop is CASSSGLAVGYEQYV. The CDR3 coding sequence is TGTGCCAGCAGCTCCGGACTAGCGGTTGGCTACGAGCAGTACGTC.

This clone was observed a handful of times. As DNA, the CDR3 is TGTGCCAGCAGTCGACAGGGAAAAAATGGCTACACCTTC. It is translated as CASSRQGKNGYTF. The chain employs TRBV6-5 and TRBJ1-2; TRBD1 aligns across 7 bases. The CDR3 loop spans 13 amino acids. The V gene's germline CDR1 is MNHEY and CDR2 SVGAGI. Losses at the gene ends were 5 bases for V and 6 bases for J; bases not matched to a gene: 6.

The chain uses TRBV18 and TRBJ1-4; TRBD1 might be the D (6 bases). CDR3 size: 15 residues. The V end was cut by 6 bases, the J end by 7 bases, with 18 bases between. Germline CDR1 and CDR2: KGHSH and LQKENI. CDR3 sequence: CASSQRQAGSEKLFF. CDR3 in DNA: TGTGCCAGCTCTCAGCGACAGGCAGGGAGTGAAAAACTGTTTTTT.

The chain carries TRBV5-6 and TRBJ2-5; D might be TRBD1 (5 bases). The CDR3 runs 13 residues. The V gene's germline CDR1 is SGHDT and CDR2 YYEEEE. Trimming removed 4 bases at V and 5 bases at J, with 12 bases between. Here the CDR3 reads CASSPGHDETQYF. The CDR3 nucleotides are TGTGCCAGCAGCCCCGGACACGACGAGACCCAGTACTTC.

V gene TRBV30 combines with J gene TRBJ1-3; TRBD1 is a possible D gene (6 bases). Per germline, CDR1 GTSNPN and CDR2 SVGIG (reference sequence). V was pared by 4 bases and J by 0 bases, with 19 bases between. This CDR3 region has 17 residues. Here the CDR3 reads CAWKFPHGQTSGNTIYF. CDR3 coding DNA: TGTGCCTGGAAGTTTCCTCATGGACAGACCTCTGGAAACACCATATATTTT.

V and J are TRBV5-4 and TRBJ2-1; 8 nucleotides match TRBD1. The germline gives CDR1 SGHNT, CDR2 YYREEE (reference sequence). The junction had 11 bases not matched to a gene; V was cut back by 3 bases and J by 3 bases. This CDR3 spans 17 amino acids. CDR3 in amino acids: CASSSPDRGVFYNEQFF. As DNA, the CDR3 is TGTGCCAGCAGCTCCCCAGACAGGGGAGTATTCTACAATGAGCAGTTCTTC.

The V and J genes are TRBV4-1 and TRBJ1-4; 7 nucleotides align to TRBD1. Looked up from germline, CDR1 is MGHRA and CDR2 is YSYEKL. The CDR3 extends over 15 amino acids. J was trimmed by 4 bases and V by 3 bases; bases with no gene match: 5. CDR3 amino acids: CASSHFDRDNEKLFF. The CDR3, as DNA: TGCGCCAGCAGCCACTTCGACAGGGATAATGAAAAACTGTTTTTT.

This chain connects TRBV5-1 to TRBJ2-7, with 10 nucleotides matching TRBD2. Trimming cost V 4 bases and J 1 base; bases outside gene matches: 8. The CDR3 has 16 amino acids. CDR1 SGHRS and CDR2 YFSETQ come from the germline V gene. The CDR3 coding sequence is TGCGCCAGCAGCGGACCCCAACTAGCGGGGTCCTACGAGCAGTACTTC. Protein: CASSGPQLAGSYEQYF.

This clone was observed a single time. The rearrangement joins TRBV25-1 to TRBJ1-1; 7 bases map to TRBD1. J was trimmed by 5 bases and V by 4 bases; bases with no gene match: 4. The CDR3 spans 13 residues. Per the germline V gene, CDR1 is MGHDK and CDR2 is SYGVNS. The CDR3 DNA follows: TGTGCCAGCAGTGTAGGGGGCAGGACTGAAGCTTTCTTT. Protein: CASSVGGRTEAFF.

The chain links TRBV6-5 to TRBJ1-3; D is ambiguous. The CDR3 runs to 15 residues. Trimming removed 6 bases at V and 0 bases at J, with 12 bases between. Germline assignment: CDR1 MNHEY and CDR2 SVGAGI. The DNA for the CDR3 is TGTGCCAGCAGCAGAGGGTCCTACTCTGGAAACACCATATATTTT. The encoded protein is CASSRGSYSGNTIYF.

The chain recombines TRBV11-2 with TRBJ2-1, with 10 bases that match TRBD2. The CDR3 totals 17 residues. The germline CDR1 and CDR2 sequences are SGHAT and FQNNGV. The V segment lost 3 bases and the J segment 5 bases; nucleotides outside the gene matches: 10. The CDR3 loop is CASSFLAGGRTDNEQFF. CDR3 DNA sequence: TGTGCCAGCAGCTTCTTAGCGGGGGGCCGGACGGACAATGAGCAGTTCTTC.

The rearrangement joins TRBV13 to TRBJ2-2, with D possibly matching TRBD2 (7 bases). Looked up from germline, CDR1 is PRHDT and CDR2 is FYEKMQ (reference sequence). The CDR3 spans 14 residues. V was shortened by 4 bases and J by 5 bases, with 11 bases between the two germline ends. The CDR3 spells CASSWRGRTGELFF. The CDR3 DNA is TGTGCCAGCAGCTGGCGGGGGCGGACCGGGGAGCTGTTTTTT.

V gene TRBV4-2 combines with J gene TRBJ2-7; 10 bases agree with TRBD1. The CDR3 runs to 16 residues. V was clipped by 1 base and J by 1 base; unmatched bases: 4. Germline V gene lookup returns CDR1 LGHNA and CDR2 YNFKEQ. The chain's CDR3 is CASSQGRGQGSYEQYF. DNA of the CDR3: TGTGCCAGCAGCCAAGGACGGGGACAGGGGTCCTACGAGCAGTACTTC.

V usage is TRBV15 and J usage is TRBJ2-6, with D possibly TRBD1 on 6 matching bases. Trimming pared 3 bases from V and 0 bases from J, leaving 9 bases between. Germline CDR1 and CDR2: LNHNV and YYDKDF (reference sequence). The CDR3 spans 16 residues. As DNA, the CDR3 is TGTGCCACCAGCAGCGGGGACAACTCTGGGGCCAACGTCCTGACTTTC. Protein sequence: CATSSGDNSGANVLTF.

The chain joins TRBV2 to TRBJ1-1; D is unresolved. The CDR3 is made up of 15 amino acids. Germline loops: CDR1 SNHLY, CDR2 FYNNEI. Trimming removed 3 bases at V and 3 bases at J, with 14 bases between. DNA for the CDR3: TGTGCCAGCAGTGAGAAGTCGTTAACACACACTGAAGCTTTCTTT. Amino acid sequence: CASSEKSLTHTEAFF.

The CDR3, as DNA: TGTGCCAGCAGTGGACTCGCGACCTCCTACGAGCAGTACTTC. This gives the protein CASSGLATSYEQYF. J is TRBJ2-7 and V is TRBV2; no reliable D call. Looked up from germline, CDR1 is SNHLY and CDR2 is FYNNEI. The CDR3 consists of 14 residues. The V end was cut by 4 bases, the J end by 0 bases, with 10 bases between.

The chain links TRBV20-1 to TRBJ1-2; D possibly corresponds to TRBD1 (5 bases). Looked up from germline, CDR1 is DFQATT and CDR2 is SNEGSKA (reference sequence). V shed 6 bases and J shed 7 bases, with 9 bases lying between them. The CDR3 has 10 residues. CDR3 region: CSAGEVGYTF. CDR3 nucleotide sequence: TGCAGTGCAGGGGAGGTTGGCTACACCTTC.